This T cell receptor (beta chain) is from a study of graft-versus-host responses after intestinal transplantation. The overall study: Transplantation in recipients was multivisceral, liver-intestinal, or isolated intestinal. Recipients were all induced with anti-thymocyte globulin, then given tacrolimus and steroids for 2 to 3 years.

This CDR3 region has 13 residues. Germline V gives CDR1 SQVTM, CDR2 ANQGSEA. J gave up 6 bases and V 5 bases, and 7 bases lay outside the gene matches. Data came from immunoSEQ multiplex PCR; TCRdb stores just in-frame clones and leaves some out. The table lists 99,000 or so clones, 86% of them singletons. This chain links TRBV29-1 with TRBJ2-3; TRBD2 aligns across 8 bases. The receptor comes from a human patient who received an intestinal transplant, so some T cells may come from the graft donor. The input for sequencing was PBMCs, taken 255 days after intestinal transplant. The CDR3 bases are TGCAGCGTTAGCGGGGGCCCAGGGGATACGCAGTATTTT. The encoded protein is CSVSGGPGDTQYF.